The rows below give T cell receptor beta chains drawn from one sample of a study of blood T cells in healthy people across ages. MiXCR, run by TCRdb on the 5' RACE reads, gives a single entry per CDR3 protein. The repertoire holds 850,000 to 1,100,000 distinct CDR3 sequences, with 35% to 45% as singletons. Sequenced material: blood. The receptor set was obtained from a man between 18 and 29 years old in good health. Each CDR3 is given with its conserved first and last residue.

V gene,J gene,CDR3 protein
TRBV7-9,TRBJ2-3,CASSSAGGVTTDTQYF
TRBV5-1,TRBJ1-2,CASSLGQESYGYTF
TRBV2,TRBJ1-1,CASTSPGATFF
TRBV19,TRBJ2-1,CASSILTSAGGNEQFF
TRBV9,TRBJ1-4,CASSVATGENEKLFF
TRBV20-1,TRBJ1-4,CSAQGAQGEKLFF
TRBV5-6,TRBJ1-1,CASNLGGYTEAFF
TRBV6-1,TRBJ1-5,CASSEQGKNQPQHF
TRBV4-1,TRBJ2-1,CASSQLGGLSYNEQFF
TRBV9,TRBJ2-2,CASSVVGEPPGELFF
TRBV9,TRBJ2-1,CASSPLALDNEQFF
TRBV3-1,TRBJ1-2,CASSQDRRRAQYGYTF
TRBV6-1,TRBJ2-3,CASWAGGRTDTQYF
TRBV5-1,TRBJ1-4,CASSSSGTSNEKLFF
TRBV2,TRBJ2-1,CASSTTGQTYNEQFF
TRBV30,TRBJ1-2,CAWSVLGGYAGHGYTF
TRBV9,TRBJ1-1,CASIGPGDGLGNTEAFF
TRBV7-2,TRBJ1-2,CASSLEGHYGYTF
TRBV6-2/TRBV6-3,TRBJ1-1,CASSYLGGPEAFF
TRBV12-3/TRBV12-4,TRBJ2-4,CASNLGGGLNIQYF
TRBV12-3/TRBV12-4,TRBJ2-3,CASIAKRASTDTQYF
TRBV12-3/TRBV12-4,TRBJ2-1,CASSGRVVGEQFF
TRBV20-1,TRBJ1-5,CSARGPQPQHF
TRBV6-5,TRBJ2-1,CAAGIRGLYNEQFF
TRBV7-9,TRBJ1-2,CASSPTGQQDGYTF
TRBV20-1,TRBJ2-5,CSASLLGETQYF
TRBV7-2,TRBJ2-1,CASSRLLDEQFF
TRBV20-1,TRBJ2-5,CSASGGGENEQYF
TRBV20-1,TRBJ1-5,CSASTLGGPQHF
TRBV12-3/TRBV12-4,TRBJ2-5,CASRTTSGAGSNEQYF
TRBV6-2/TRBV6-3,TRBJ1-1,CASRQKQRLLNTEAFF
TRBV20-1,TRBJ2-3,CSARNPSGGAITDTQYF
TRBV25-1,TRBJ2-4,CASSGQDQNIQYF
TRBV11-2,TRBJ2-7,CASSLVPGPYEQYF
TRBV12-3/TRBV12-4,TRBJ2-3,CASSLLGADAQYF
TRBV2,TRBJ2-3,CASTGELLPDTQYF
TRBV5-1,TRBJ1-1,CASSTSPGGGTEAFF
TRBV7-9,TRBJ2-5,CASSPPVDRNNEQYF
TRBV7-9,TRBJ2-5,CASSLPVETQYF
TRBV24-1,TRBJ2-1,CATSDFASGAQYNEQFF
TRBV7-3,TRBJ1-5,CASSLAQSNQPQHF
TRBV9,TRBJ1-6,CASSMEGSPLHF
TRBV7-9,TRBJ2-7,CASSLEYCEQYF
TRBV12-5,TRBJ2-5,CASGPGWNEQYF
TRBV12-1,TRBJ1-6,CASSFAQDNIYNSPLHF
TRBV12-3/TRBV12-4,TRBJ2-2,CASSPSFGLAGGRDTGELFF
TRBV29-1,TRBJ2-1,CSVAASGYNEQFF
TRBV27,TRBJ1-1,CASSLSRQGRPFF
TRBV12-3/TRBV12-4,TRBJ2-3,CASRRGVLGVDTQYF